These 7 T cell receptor beta chains originate from one sample sequenced in a study of blood T cell repertoires in COVID-19. Sequencing used immunoSEQ multiplex PCR; TCRdb keeps in-frame clones, though not all of them. There are 250,000 to 400,000 clones in the sample; 90% occur only once, and around 2.5% lies in the top ten. The sequencing sample was made of PBMCs or T cells enriched from blood (not recorded which). The source is a man aged 60 to 75 who had recovered from COVID-19.

The chain combines TRBV7-9 with TRBJ2-7, with TRBD2 as a possible D gene (6 bases). Per the germline V gene, CDR1 is SEHNR and CDR2 is FQNEAQ (reference sequence). The length of the CDR3 is 13 residues. The germline V and J ends were trimmed by 6 bases and 5 bases, with 14 bases remaining between them. The CDR3: CASSRGIGHEQYF. CDR3 in DNA: TGTGCCAGCAGTCGGGGGATTGGCCACGAGCAGTACTTC. The whole variable domain, remainder taken from reference TRBV7-9 and TRBJ2-7, is DTGVSQNPRHKITKRGQNVTFRCDPISEHNRLYWYRQTLGQGPEFLTYFQNEAQLEKSRLLSDRFSAERPKGSFSTLEIQRTEQGDSAMYLCASSRGIGHEQYFGPGTRLTVT.

The chain employs TRBV6-5 and TRBJ2-7, with D possibly TRBD2 on 6 matching bases. Between the trimmed V and J ends, which lost 8 bases and 1 base, there was a span of 12 bases. The CDR3 consists of 13 residues. Germline CDR1 and CDR2: MNHEY and SVGAGI. CDR3 region: CASSGDFSYEQYF. The DNA for the CDR3 is TGTGCCAGCTCGGGGGACTTTTCCTACGAGCAGTACTTC.

The chain links TRBV11-2 to TRBJ2-1; tentative D call: TRBD2 (6 bases). Deletions cut 5 bases from V and 5 bases from J, with 16 bases between. The length of the CDR3 is 15 residues. Germline V gene lookup returns CDR1 SGHAT and CDR2 FQNNGV. In DNA, the CDR3 is TGTGCCAGCAGCCAGCGGACTACCGTCCACAATGAGCAGTTCTTC. Translated, it gives CASSQRTTVHNEQFF.

CDR3 sequence reads: CASSPLGGPGPKNIQYF. Written as DNA, the CDR3 is TGTGCCAGCAGTCCCCTAGGAGGGCCGGGGCCCAAAAACATTCAGTACTTC. V and J are TRBV6-2 or TRBV6-3 and TRBJ2-4; weak D call: TRBD2 (6 bases). The germline gives CDR1 MNHEY, CDR2 SVGEGT. Trimming cost V 5 bases and J 2 bases, with 19 bases left between them. CDR3 length: 17 amino acids.

This chain links TRBV5-1 with TRBJ2-3, with unresolved D. V gave up 0 bases and J gave up 2 bases, with 19 bases separating them. The CDR3 extends over 18 amino acids. CDR1 is SGHRS, CDR2 YFSETQ, per germline. CDR3 DNA sequence: TGCGCCAGCAGCTTGGCCTATCGATTAGGCGGTTACACAGATACGCAGTATTTT. Translated: CASSLAYRLGGYTDTQYF.

In its sample, this clone was seen once. This chain connects TRBV19 to TRBJ1-3; no clear D. CDR1 is LNHDA, CDR2 SQIVND, per germline (reference sequence). V was clipped by 5 bases and J by 7 bases, with 18 bases between them. This CDR3 is 15 amino acids long. The CDR3 protein is CASSPGGIFRNTIYF. In nucleotides, the CDR3 is TGTGCCAGTAGTCCGGGCGGGATCTTTCGGAACACCATATATTTT. Full variable domain (remainder filled in from reference TRBV19 and TRBJ1-3): DGGITQSPKYLFRKEGQNVTLSCEQNLNHDAMYWYRQDPGQGLRLIYYSQIVNDFQKGDIAEGYSVSREKKESFPLTVTSAQKNPTAFYLCASSPGGIFRNTIYFGEGSWLTVV.

The chain employs TRBV4-3 and TRBJ1-2; tentatively, D is TRBD1 (6 bases). CDR1 and CDR2 (germline): LGHNA, YSLEER. This CDR3 has 17 residues. V was shortened by 1 base and J by 5 bases, with 20 bases between the two germline ends. The CDR3 DNA follows: TGCGCCAGCAGCCAAGGATCAGGGAGGGGGGAATGGTATGGCTACACCTTC. It codes for CASSQGSGRGEWYGYTF.